This T cell receptor (beta chain) was recorded in a study of shared clonotypes between healthy human individuals. Study-wide points: Only blood was sampled; tissue repertoires likely differ. Researchers found naive subsets generally carried larger estimated richness than memory subsets.

The donor population consisted of healthy HIV-negative adults with no recent acute infections or vaccinations. A note on this clone: Its antigen is unidentified.

Profiled with immunoSEQ multiplex PCR; TCRdb holds only in-frame clones, not every one. The table has about a million clones, approximately 80% seen once; the top ten hold approximately 0.95%. CDR3 length: 14 amino acids. Looked up from germline, CDR1 is GTSNPN and CDR2 is SVGIG (reference sequence). Trimming stripped 2 bases from V and 4 bases from J, with 12 bases between. The rearrangement joins TRBV30 to TRBJ2-1; possible D gene TRBD2, 5 bases. This clonotype was sampled from a young man in good health. Some clones in this sample may be carry-over from other donors' samples. What was sequenced was memory CD4+ T cells from PBMCs. Subset described: CD45RA-negative fraction. The CDR3 region has the DNA TGTGCCTGGAGTCCGCCGGGGTCTTACAATGAGCAGTTCTTC. Translation: CAWSPPGSYNEQFF.